This is a list of T cell receptor beta chains from one sample in a study of blood T cells in healthy people across ages. TCRdb redid the calling of the 5' RACE reads with MiXCR, one entry per CDR3 protein. The sample consists of about a million distinct CDR3 sequences, around 48% of them appearing once. Sequences were obtained from blood. Receptors originate from a man younger than 40 in good health. The CDR3 runs from the conserved cysteine through the conserved F or W. Each record gives: clone size, V gene, J gene, CDR3 length, D gene, CDR3 protein, CDR3 DNA. D genes are given only for firm matches. Some rows have no size entry. The others give once, few or many, or a class for an expanded clone.

clone_size: -
v_call: TRBV6-2/TRBV6-3
j_call: TRBJ1-2
cdr3_length: 14
d_call: TRBD1
cdr3_aa: CASSYWTGVDGYTF
cdr3_nt: TGTGCCAGCAGTTACTGGACAGGGGTGGATGGCTACACCTTC

clone_size: -
v_call: TRBV7-9
j_call: TRBJ2-2
cdr3_length: 16
d_call: -
cdr3_aa: CASSSGVGMNTGELFF
cdr3_nt: TGTGCCAGCAGCTCCGGAGTAGGGATGAACACCGGGGAGCTGTTTTTT

clone_size: -
v_call: TRBV6-2/TRBV6-3
j_call: TRBJ1-5
cdr3_length: 17
d_call: TRBD1
cdr3_aa: CASIRGGTANSNQPQHF
cdr3_nt: TGTGCCAGCATAAGAGGCGGGACAGCTAATAGCAATCAGCCCCAGCATTTT

clone_size: few
v_call: TRBV6-6
j_call: TRBJ1-6
cdr3_length: 13
d_call: -
cdr3_aa: CASGGPGGSPLHF
cdr3_nt: TGTGCCAGCGGGGGCCCCGGAGGGTCACCCCTCCACTTT

clone_size: few
v_call: TRBV7-9
j_call: TRBJ2-5
cdr3_length: 14
d_call: -
cdr3_aa: CASSPREDQETQYF
cdr3_nt: TGTGCCAGCAGCCCACGCGAAGACCAAGAGACCCAGTACTTC

clone_size: -
v_call: TRBV27
j_call: TRBJ2-1
cdr3_length: 14
d_call: -
cdr3_aa: CASSPRLILNEQFF
cdr3_nt: TGTGCCAGCAGTCCGCGTCTTATTCTCAATGAGCAGTTCTTC

clone_size: -
v_call: TRBV9
j_call: TRBJ2-3
cdr3_length: 15
d_call: -
cdr3_aa: CASSVPGVGTDTQYF
cdr3_nt: TGTGCCAGCAGCGTCCCCGGGGTAGGAACAGATACGCAGTATTTT

clone_size: -
v_call: TRBV5-1
j_call: TRBJ2-7
cdr3_length: 16
d_call: -
cdr3_aa: CASSLESVQGGHEQYF
cdr3_nt: TGCGCCAGCAGCTTGGAGTCTGTACAGGGCGGACACGAGCAGTACTTC

clone_size: many
v_call: TRBV5-1
j_call: TRBJ2-5
cdr3_length: 13
d_call: -
cdr3_aa: CASSSGTEETQYF
cdr3_nt: TGCGCCAGCAGTTCCGGGACGGAGGAGACCCAGTACTTC

clone_size: -
v_call: TRBV7-2
j_call: TRBJ2-7
cdr3_length: 11
d_call: -
cdr3_aa: CASSGTGQQYF
cdr3_nt: TGTGCCAGCAGCGGAACGGGACAGCAGTACTTC

clone_size: few
v_call: TRBV6-5
j_call: TRBJ2-5
cdr3_length: 12
d_call: -
cdr3_aa: CASSSPRETQYF
cdr3_nt: TGTGCCAGCAGTTCCCCTCGAGAGACCCAGTACTTC

clone_size: few
v_call: TRBV28
j_call: TRBJ2-5
cdr3_length: 17
d_call: -
cdr3_aa: CASSLISGTADQETQYF
cdr3_nt: TGTGCCAGCAGTTTGATCTCCGGGACTGCCGATCAAGAGACCCAGTACTTC

clone_size: -
v_call: TRBV27
j_call: TRBJ2-5
cdr3_length: 17
d_call: -
cdr3_aa: CASSYGARAGIRGTQYF
cdr3_nt: TGTGCCAGCAGCTATGGGGCCAGGGCTGGAATCAGAGGGACCCAGTACTTC

clone_size: few
v_call: TRBV7-2
j_call: TRBJ2-1
cdr3_length: 13
d_call: TRBD2
cdr3_aa: CASSSAGAYEQFF
cdr3_nt: TGTGCCAGCAGCTCAGCGGGGGCATATGAGCAGTTCTTC

clone_size: few
v_call: TRBV4-2
j_call: TRBJ2-5
cdr3_length: 15
d_call: -
cdr3_aa: CASSQDAFGVETQYF
cdr3_nt: TGTGCCAGCAGCCAAGATGCGTTTGGGGTTGAGACCCAGTACTTC

clone_size: -
v_call: TRBV20-1
j_call: TRBJ2-1
cdr3_length: 11
d_call: -
cdr3_aa: CSAPAGNEQFF
cdr3_nt: TGCAGTGCTCCCGCAGGTAATGAGCAGTTCTTC

clone_size: few
v_call: TRBV29-1
j_call: TRBJ1-1
cdr3_length: 10
d_call: -
cdr3_aa: CSGGREEAFF
cdr3_nt: TGCAGCGGGGGCAGGGAAGAAGCTTTCTTT

clone_size: -
v_call: TRBV20-1
j_call: TRBJ2-5
cdr3_length: 13
d_call: TRBD1
cdr3_aa: CSASSGTVSEQYF
cdr3_nt: TGCAGTGCAAGTTCCGGGACAGTGTCGGAGCAGTACTTC

clone_size: -
v_call: TRBV27
j_call: TRBJ2-5
cdr3_length: 10
d_call: -
cdr3_aa: CAVGGETQYF
cdr3_nt: TGTGCAGTGGGGGGAGAGACCCAGTACTTC

clone_size: -
v_call: TRBV27
j_call: TRBJ2-5
cdr3_length: 12
d_call: -
cdr3_aa: CASSSEFREQYF
cdr3_nt: TGTGCCAGCAGTTCTGAGTTTCGAGAGCAGTACTTC

clone_size: -
v_call: TRBV20-1
j_call: TRBJ1-6
cdr3_length: 13
d_call: -
cdr3_aa: CSAQGLYNSPLHF
cdr3_nt: TGCAGTGCCCAGGGTCTCTATAATTCACCCCTCCACTTT

clone_size: -
v_call: TRBV20-1
j_call: TRBJ2-7
cdr3_length: 13
d_call: TRBD1
cdr3_aa: CSGTGTGTYEQYF
cdr3_nt: TGCAGTGGGACCGGGACAGGGACCTACGAGCAGTACTTC

clone_size: few
v_call: TRBV5-1
j_call: TRBJ1-2
cdr3_length: 15
d_call: TRBD1
cdr3_aa: CASSVGTGNGYGYTF
cdr3_nt: TGCGCCAGCAGCGTAGGGACAGGGAATGGCTATGGCTACACCTTC

clone_size: -
v_call: TRBV4-1
j_call: TRBJ2-3
cdr3_length: 16
d_call: -
cdr3_aa: CASSPMTIPSTDTQYF
cdr3_nt: TGCGCCAGCAGCCCGATGACTATACCTAGCACAGATACGCAGTATTTT

clone_size: few
v_call: TRBV15
j_call: TRBJ2-4
cdr3_length: 20
d_call: -
cdr3_aa: CATSRDRTQGTDLAKNIQYF
cdr3_nt: TGTGCCACCAGCAGAGATAGGACACAAGGGACCGATCTAGCCAAAAACATTCAGTACTTC

clone_size: -
v_call: TRBV3-1
j_call: TRBJ2-1
cdr3_length: 13
d_call: -
cdr3_aa: CASSPELRDEQFF
cdr3_nt: TGTGCCAGCAGCCCCGAGCTTCGTGATGAGCAGTTCTTC

clone_size: few
v_call: TRBV7-2
j_call: TRBJ2-3
cdr3_length: 17
d_call: TRBD2
cdr3_aa: CASSLVGGASGTDTQYF
cdr3_nt: TGTGCCAGCAGCTTAGTCGGGGGGGCTTCGGGCACAGATACGCAGTATTTT

clone_size: -
v_call: TRBV2
j_call: TRBJ2-7
cdr3_length: 14
d_call: TRBD2
cdr3_aa: CASSTASGAYEQYF
cdr3_nt: TGTGCCAGCAGTACCGCTAGCGGGGCCTACGAGCAGTACTTC

clone_size: few
v_call: TRBV4-3
j_call: TRBJ2-3
cdr3_length: 16
d_call: TRBD2
cdr3_aa: CASSQEERGSTDTQYF
cdr3_nt: TGCGCCAGCAGCCAAGAAGAGCGGGGGTCCACAGATACGCAGTATTTT